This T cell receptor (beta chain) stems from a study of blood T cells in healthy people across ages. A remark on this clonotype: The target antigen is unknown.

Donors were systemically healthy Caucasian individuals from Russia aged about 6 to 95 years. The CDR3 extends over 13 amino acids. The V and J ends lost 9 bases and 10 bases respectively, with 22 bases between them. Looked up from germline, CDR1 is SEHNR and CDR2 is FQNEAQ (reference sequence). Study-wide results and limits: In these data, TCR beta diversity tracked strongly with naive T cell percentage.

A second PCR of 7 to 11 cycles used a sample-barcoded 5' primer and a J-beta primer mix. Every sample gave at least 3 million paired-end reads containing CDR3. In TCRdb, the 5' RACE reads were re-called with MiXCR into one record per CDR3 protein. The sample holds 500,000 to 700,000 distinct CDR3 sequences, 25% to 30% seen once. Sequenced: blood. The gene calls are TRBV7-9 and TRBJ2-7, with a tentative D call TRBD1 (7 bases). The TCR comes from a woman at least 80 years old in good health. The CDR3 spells CASSADGGGNQYF. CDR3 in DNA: TGTGCCAGTAGCGCGGACGGAGGGGGCAATCAGTACTTC. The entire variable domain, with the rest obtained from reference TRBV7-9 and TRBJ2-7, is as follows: DTGVSQNPRHKITKRGQNVTFRCDPISEHNRLYWYRQTLGQGPEFLTYFQNEAQLEKSRLLSDRFSAERPKGSFSTLEIQRTEQGDSAMYLCASSADGGGNQYFGPGTRLTVT.